This note documents a single T cell receptor (beta chain) sequence. In the original analysis: Scientists estimated how many nucleated cells there were by amplifying reference gene primers. Data came from immunoSEQ multiplex PCR; TCRdb stores just in-frame clones and leaves some out. D and trimming were read from the DNA, whereas the V and J calls and clone size are those reported in that table. The sample lists roughly 250,000 clones, less than 90% occurring once. The entry originates in a study of blood T cell repertoires in COVID-19. The wider study: The origin of the acute and convalescent COVID-19 samples was the United States, Italy and Spain. Nucleic acid was either cDNA or gDNA, and it came from T cells, B-cell-depleted T cells, or PBMCs.

Seattle participants joined during active infection and were tracked over time. Germline trimming cut 5 bases from V and 8 bases from J; bases unmatched to any gene: 9. This CDR3 region has 15 residues. In germline, CDR1 is SGHVS, CDR2 FNYEAQ. The TCR comes from a woman aged 25 to 39 with COVID-19, enrolled during active disease. Specimen: peripheral blood. The chain is built from TRBV7-6 and TRBJ2-1; 10 bases are shared with TRBD2. CDR3 region: CASSPQSGGAHEQFF. The CDR3 region has the DNA TGTGCCAGCAGCCCCCAGAGCGGGGGGGCCCATGAGCAGTTCTTC.